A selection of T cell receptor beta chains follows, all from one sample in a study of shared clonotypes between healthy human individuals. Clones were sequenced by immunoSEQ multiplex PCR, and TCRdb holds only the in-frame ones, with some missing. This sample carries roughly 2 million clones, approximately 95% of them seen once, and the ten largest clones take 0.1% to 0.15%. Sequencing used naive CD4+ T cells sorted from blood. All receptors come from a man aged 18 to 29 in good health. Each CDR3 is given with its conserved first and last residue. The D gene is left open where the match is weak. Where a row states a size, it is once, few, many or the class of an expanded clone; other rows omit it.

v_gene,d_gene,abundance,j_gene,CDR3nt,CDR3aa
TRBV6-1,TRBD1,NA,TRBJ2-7,TGTGCCAGCAGTGAACCCGGACAGGGGGTCTACGAGCAGTACTTC,CASSEPGQGVYEQYF
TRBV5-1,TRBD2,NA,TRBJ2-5,TGCGCCAGCAGCTTGTGGGAGGGAGAGGAAGAGACCCAGTACTTC,CASSLWEGEEETQYF
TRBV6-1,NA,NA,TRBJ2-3,TGTGCCACCACAAGGGACGTCACAGATACGCAGTATTTT,CATTRDVTDTQYF
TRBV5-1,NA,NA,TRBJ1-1,TGCGCCAGCAGCTTGCCACCGGGCCTGAGCCTGAACACTGAAGCTTTCTTT,CASSLPPGLSLNTEAFF
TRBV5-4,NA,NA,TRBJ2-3,TGTGCCAGCAGCTTGGACGGGAGAGACACAGATACGCAGTATTTT,CASSLDGRDTDTQYF
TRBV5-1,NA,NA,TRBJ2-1,TGCGCCAGCAGCCCAAGGACAGGGAGGGATGAGCAGTTCTTC,CASSPRTGRDEQFF
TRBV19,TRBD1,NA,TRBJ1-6,TGTGCCAGTATATCTACTGGGACAGGGAATTCACCCCTCCACTTT,CASISTGTGNSPLHF
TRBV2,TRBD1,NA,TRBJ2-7,TGTGCCAGCAGTCCCAACTCGTGGACAGGGAAAGACGAGCAGTACTTC,CASSPNSWTGKDEQYF
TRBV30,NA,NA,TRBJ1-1,TGTGCCTGGAGCCCGACAGCCCCCAGAGCTTTCTTT,CAWSPTAPRAFF
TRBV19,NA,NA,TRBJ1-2,TGTGCCAGTAGTATGGTTCCGTCCAGGGGCTACACCTTC,CASSMVPSRGYTF
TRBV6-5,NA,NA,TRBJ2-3,TGTGCCAGCAGCGATACAGGGAACACAGATACGCAGTATTTT,CASSDTGNTDTQYF
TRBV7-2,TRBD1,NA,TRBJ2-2,TGTGCCAGCAGCTCGAACAGGGGATCCGGGGAGCTGTTTTTT,CASSSNRGSGELFF
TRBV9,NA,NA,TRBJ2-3,TGTGCCAGCAGCTCCGACCAGGGGATGCGGAGCACAGATACGCAGTATTTT,CASSSDQGMRSTDTQYF
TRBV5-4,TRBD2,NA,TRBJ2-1,TGTGCCAGCAGCCCAGGGACTAGCGGGGGCCCGTCCTACAATGAGCAGTTCTTC,CASSPGTSGGPSYNEQFF
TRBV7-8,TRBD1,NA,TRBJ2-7,TGTGCCAGCAGCTTAGGAGGACAGGGGGCTTACGAGCAGTACTTC,CASSLGGQGAYEQYF
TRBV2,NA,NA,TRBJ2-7,TGTGCCAGCAAGTTAAGCTCCTACGAGCAGTACTTC,CASKLSSYEQYF
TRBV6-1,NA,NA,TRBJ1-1,TGTGCTGTGTGTGGTGGATACACTGAAGCTTTCTTT,CAVCGGYTEAFF
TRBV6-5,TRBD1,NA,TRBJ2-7,TGTGCCAGCGGACGTGGGACAGATAAAGGCTACGAGCAGTACTTC,CASGRGTDKGYEQYF
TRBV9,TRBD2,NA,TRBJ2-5,TGTGCCAGCAGCGCGGGGACTAGCGCCCAAGAGACCCAGTACTTC,CASSAGTSAQETQYF
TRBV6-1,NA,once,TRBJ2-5,TGTGCCAGCAGTCCGGGACTCCAGAGGAGGGAGACCCAGTACTTC,CASSPGLQRRETQYF
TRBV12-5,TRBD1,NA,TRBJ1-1,TGTGCTAGTGGTTTGACCGGGACAGGCCGGACTGAAGCTTTCTTT,CASGLTGTGRTEAFF
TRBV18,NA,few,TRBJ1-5,TGTGCCAGCTCGCCTGACAGAGGCAATCAGCCCCAGCATTTT,CASSPDRGNQPQHF
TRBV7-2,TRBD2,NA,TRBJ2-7,TGTGCCAGCAGCCAGGAGAGGACTAGCGACTCCTACGAGCAGTACTTC,CASSQERTSDSYEQYF